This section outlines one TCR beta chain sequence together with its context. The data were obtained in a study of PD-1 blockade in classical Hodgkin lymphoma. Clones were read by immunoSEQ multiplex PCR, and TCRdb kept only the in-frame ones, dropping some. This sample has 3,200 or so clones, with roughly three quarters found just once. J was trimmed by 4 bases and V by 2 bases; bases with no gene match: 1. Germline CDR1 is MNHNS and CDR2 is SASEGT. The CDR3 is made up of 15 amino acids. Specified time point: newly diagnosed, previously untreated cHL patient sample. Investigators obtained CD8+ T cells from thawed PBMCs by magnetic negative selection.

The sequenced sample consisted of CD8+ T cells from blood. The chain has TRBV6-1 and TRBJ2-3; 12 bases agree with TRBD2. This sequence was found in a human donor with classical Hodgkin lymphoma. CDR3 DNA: TGTGCCAGCAGTGAACTAGCGGGAGGGCCAGATACGCAGTATTTT. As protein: CASSELAGGPDTQYF.